These 11 T cell receptor beta chains share one sample of origin, sequenced in a study of T cell responses to AZD1222 COVID-19 vaccine. Data came from immunoSEQ multiplex PCR; TCRdb stores just in-frame clones and leaves some out. Of some 140,000 clones in the sample, 90% were seen once. The sequencing here drew on peripheral blood, taken on day 0 of AZD1222 vaccination. All receptors derive from an adult in good health.

The rearrangement links TRBV4-3 to TRBJ2-1; D is undetermined. The CDR3 is made up of 14 amino acids. Germline values: CDR1 LGHNA, CDR2 YSLEER. The germline V and J ends were trimmed by 4 bases and 4 bases, with 11 bases remaining between them. The DNA of the CDR3 is TGCGCCAGCAGCCGCAGTTTAGGTTACAATGAGCAGTTCTTC. Protein product: CASSRSLGYNEQFF.

The chain joins TRBV15 to TRBJ2-7, with 9 bases lining up with TRBD1. Germline V gives CDR1 LNHNV, CDR2 YYDKDF (reference sequence). There are 14 residues in the CDR3. J gave up 6 bases and V 5 bases, and 8 bases lay outside the gene matches. The chain's CDR3 is CATSPPGQGGEQYF. Written as DNA, the CDR3 is TGTGCCACCAGCCCGCCGGGACAGGGCGGCGAGCAGTACTTC.

This rearrangement joins TRBV5-1 to TRBJ1-1; D not resolved. Looked up from germline, CDR1 is SGHRS and CDR2 is YFSETQ. Trimming stripped 0 bases from V and 7 bases from J, with 19 bases between. The CDR3 runs 16 residues. CDR3 in amino acids: CASSLADLTYSVEAFF. The CDR3 DNA reads TGCGCCAGCAGCTTGGCGGATCTAACTTACTCGGTTGAAGCTTTCTTT.

The CDR3 loop reads CASSARDKSYPEQFF. The CDR3 nucleotides are TGTGCCAGCAGCGCCCGGGACAAATCATACCCCGAGCAGTTCTTC. The chain couples TRBV11-2 to TRBJ2-1; perhaps TRBD1 as D (6 bases). The CDR3 consists of 15 residues. Germline CDR1 reads SGHAT; CDR2 reads FQNNGV. Trimming pared 5 bases from V and 10 bases from J, leaving 21 bases between.

The genes are TRBV11-3 and TRBJ2-1; no clear D gene. The V gene's germline CDR1 is SGHNT and CDR2 YENEEA. There are 16 residues in the CDR3. V lost 0 bases, J lost 6 bases, and 15 bases lay in between. The CDR3 bases are TGTGCCAGCAGCTTAGAGCTGGGCCGACAAGGCAATGAGCAGTTCTTC. This codes for CASSLELGRQGNEQFF.

The rearrangement joins TRBV30 to TRBJ1-6; 10 bases fit TRBD1. This CDR3 spans 14 amino acids. CDR1 is GTSNPN and CDR2 is SVGIG in the germline V gene (reference sequence). The V gene end was trimmed by 5 bases and the J gene end by 9 bases; junction bases not matched to a gene: 7. The CDR3 loop reads CAWQPGQGISPLHF. The CDR3 DNA reads as TGTGCCTGGCAGCCGGGACAGGGGATTTCACCCCTCCACTTT.

The V gene is TRBV10-3, the J gene TRBJ1-1; no reliable D call. Germline V gene sequence: CDR1 ENHRY, CDR2 SYGVKD. Trimming shortened V by 4 bases and J by 0 bases, and 9 bases separated the two germline ends. The CDR3 is 14 amino acids. CDR3 in amino acids: CAISGGRLNTEAFF. CDR3 DNA sequence: TGTGCCATCAGTGGTGGACGGCTGAACACTGAAGCTTTCTTT.

The chain recombines TRBV7-6 with TRBJ1-4; 12 nucleotides line up with TRBD1. CDR1 and CDR2 (germline): SGHVS, FNYEAQ. This CDR3 region has 15 residues. Trimming at V came to 5 bases and at J to 11 bases, leaving 9 bases not matched to a gene. CDR3 sequence (DNA): TGTGCCAGCAGCCCTCCCGGGACAGGGGGCCAGAAACTGTTTTTT. Residues: CASSPPGTGGQKLFF.

The chain employs TRBV2 and TRBJ2-2; D might be TRBD1 or TRBD2, each matching 5 bases. Trimming took off 4 bases at V and 0 bases at J, with 9 bases between the two ends. Germline V gives CDR1 SNHLY, CDR2 FYNNEI. The CDR3 runs to 15 residues. CDR3 DNA sequence: TGTGCCAGCAGTGGTCGGGGCTCGAACACCGGGGAGCTGTTTTTT. This codes for CASSGRGSNTGELFF.

The chain links TRBV5-1 to TRBJ2-2; TRBD1 aligns across 8 bases. The length of the CDR3 is 15 residues. Germline values: CDR1 SGHRS, CDR2 YFSETQ. V lost 2 bases and J lost 2; bases outside the gene matches: 2. The CDR3 protein is CASSFTGGNTGELFF. The CDR3 DNA reads as TGCGCCAGCAGCTTTACAGGGGGAAACACCGGGGAGCTGTTTTTT.

The J gene is TRBJ2-5, the V gene TRBV27, with D possibly being TRBD1 (5 bases). The CDR3 runs to 14 residues. V was trimmed by 2 bases and J by 5 bases, leaving 12 bases between them. Germline CDR1 is MNHEY and CDR2 is SMNVEV (reference sequence). The CDR3 loop is CASSLAQGRETQYF. DNA for the CDR3: TGTGCCAGCAGTTTAGCCCAGGGTCGGGAGACCCAGTACTTC.